These 23 T cell receptor beta chains came from one sample sequenced in a study of OX40 agonist ivuxolimab in advanced cancers. TCRdb keeps only in-frame clones here, not all; method: immunoSEQ multiplex PCR. The repertoire holds tens of thousands of clones, 70% to 90% seen once, with under 4.5% in the top ten. The sample in question was CD4+ or CD8+ T cells sorted from blood, obtained in a trial of the OX40 agonist ivuxolimab. Every receptor here comes from an adult with an advanced solid tumor such as melanoma, head and neck, liver or kidney cancer.

This clone appeared a single time. Here the CDR3 reads CASSNSLGQGASEQFF. The DNA of the CDR3 is TGTGCCAGTAGTAATTCCCTAGGACAGGGGGCTAGTGAGCAGTTCTTC. The V and J genes are TRBV19 and TRBJ2-1; 11 bases align to TRBD1. The germline V gene has CDR1 LNHDA and CDR2 SQIVND (reference sequence). J gave up 9 bases and V 4 bases, and 11 bases lay outside the gene matches. The CDR3 is 16 amino acids.

The chain carries TRBV28 and TRBJ1-5; tentatively, D is TRBD1 (6 bases). The CDR3 extends over 13 amino acids. Trimming removed 6 bases from V and 6 bases from J, with 12 bases in between. CDR1 is MDHEN, CDR2 SYDVKM, per germline. CDR3 residues: CASRESGVQPQHF. The CDR3 coding sequence is TGTGCCAGCAGGGAGTCAGGGGTTCAGCCCCAGCATTTT.

J is TRBJ2-5 and V is TRBV6-1; perhaps TRBD2 as D (5 bases). In germline, CDR1 is MNHNS, CDR2 SASEGT. Trimming took 6 bases from V and 2 from J, leaving 10 bases between them. The CDR3 is made up of 13 amino acids. The CDR3 is CASSRSGQETQYF. The CDR3 region has the DNA TGTGCCAGCAGCCGAAGCGGACAAGAGACCCAGTACTTC.

A few counts support this clone. The chain links TRBV2 to TRBJ1-5, with D unclear. The germline V gene has CDR1 SNHLY and CDR2 FYNNEI. The CDR3 covers 13 residues. The V end lost 7 bases, the J end lost 7 bases, and 14 bases lay between the germline ends. Here the CDR3 DNA reads TGTGCCAGCACGGGAGGGTATGAACAGCCCCAGCATTTT. It is translated as CASTGGYEQPQHF.

This chain links TRBV6-5 with TRBJ2-2; the D gene is possibly TRBD2 (5 bases). The length of the CDR3 is 13 residues. Trimming left V 6 bases short and J 6 bases short, with 11 bases between. The germline V gene has CDR1 MNHEY and CDR2 SVGAGI. CDR3 in DNA: TGTGCCAGCAGGATGGACGGGGCCGGGGAGCTGTTTTTT. Translation gives CASRMDGAGELFF.

The chain uses TRBV18 and TRBJ2-7; 8 positions agree with TRBD1. The CDR3 is made up of 15 amino acids. J gave up 5 bases and V 5 bases, and 11 bases lay outside the gene matches. Germline CDR1 and CDR2: KGHSH and LQKENI. This CDR3 reads CASSIAGTGVDEQYF. CDR3 DNA: TGTGCCAGCTCAATCGCCGGGACAGGCGTTGACGAGCAGTACTTC.

The chain carries TRBV27 and TRBJ1-6; TRBD1 matches at 7 bases. Germline V gene lookup returns CDR1 MNHEY and CDR2 SMNVEV (reference sequence). J gave up 11 bases and V 3 bases, and 7 bases lay outside the gene matches. The CDR3 has 14 residues. This chain's CDR3 is CASSFQGDATPLHF. The CDR3 DNA is TGTGCCAGCAGTTTCCAGGGGGACGCGACACCCCTCCACTTT.

The rearrangement links TRBV28 to TRBJ1-2; D is unclear. Trimming took off 3 bases at V and 3 bases at J, with 8 bases between the two ends. The germline V gene encodes CDR1 MDHEN and CDR2 SYDVKM. This CDR3 has 13 residues. CDR3 loop: CASSLAGDYGYTF. The CDR3 nucleotides are TGTGCCAGCAGTTTGGCCGGGGACTATGGCTACACCTTC.

This chain connects TRBV30 to TRBJ2-7, with 11 bases lining up with TRBD1. The CDR3 has 12 residues. The ends lost 0 bases at V and 9 bases at J; junction bases unmatched: 1. Germline V gene sequence: CDR1 GTSNPN, CDR2 SVGIG (reference sequence). CDR3 coding DNA: TGTGCCTGGAGTGTGGGGACAGGGGGGCAGTACTTC. This sequence encodes CAWSVGTGGQYF.

This chain uses TRBV28 with TRBJ2-1; tentatively, D is TRBD2 (6 bases). The CDR3 consists of 12 residues. Trimming pared 5 bases from V and 6 bases from J, leaving 8 bases between. The germline V gene encodes CDR1 MDHEN and CDR2 SYDVKM. CDR3 protein: CASSRRANEQFF. Here the CDR3 DNA reads TGTGCCAGCAGTCGGAGGGCCAATGAGCAGTTCTTC.

This chain connects TRBV9 to TRBJ2-1, with TRBD1 matching over 7 bases. This CDR3 is built from 14 residues. Germline CDR1 reads SGDLS; CDR2 reads YYNGEE. The V and J ends lost 4 bases and 12 bases, in that order; junction bases with no gene match: 13. CDR3 sequence reads: CASSPPGTAIRQFF. CDR3 coding DNA: TGTGCCAGCAGCCCACCCGGGACAGCTATACGGCAGTTCTTC.

This CDR3 is CASSRGTSGLYQETQYF. CDR3 nucleotide sequence: TGTGCCAGCAGCCGCGGGACTAGCGGACTGTACCAAGAGACCCAGTACTTC. V usage is TRBV11-2 and J usage is TRBJ2-5; TRBD2 agrees at 11 bases. Germline V gene sequence: CDR1 SGHAT, CDR2 FQNNGV. This CDR3 comprises 17 residues. After removal of 5 bases from V and 0 bases from J, the junction contained 8 bases not matched to a gene.

J is TRBJ2-7 and V is TRBV7-9; D ambiguous. The CDR3 has 13 amino acids. Germline-derived CDR1 and CDR2 are SEHNR and FQNEAQ (reference sequence). Trimming left V 3 bases short and J 4 bases short, with 10 bases between. The chain's CDR3 is CASSLNGPYEQYF. In DNA form, the CDR3 reads TGTGCCAGCAGCTTGAACGGACCGTACGAGCAGTACTTC. Combining the CDR3 with reference TRBV7-9 and TRBJ2-7 gives the whole variable domain DTGVSQNPRHKITKRGQNVTFRCDPISEHNRLYWYRQTLGQGPEFLTYFQNEAQLEKSRLLSDRFSAERPKGSFSTLEIQRTEQGDSAMYLCASSLNGPYEQYFGPGTRLTVT.

J is TRBJ2-7 and V is TRBV9; tentatively, D is TRBD1 or TRBD2 (5 bases each). There are 14 residues in the CDR3. CDR1 is SGDLS, CDR2 YYNGEE, per germline. Trimming cost V 3 bases and J 2 bases, with 12 bases left between them. The CDR3 protein is CASSGSEGPYEQYF. The CDR3 nucleotides are TGTGCCAGCAGCGGAAGTGAGGGGCCCTACGAGCAGTACTTC. Full variable domain (outside the CDR3, taken from reference TRBV9 and TRBJ2-7): DSGVTQTPKHLITATGQRVTLRCSPRSGDLSVYWYQQSLDQGLQFLIQYYNGEERAKGNILERFSAQQFPDLHSELNLSSLELGDSALYFCASSGSEGPYEQYFGPGTRLTVT.

This chain joins TRBV4-3 and TRBJ2-1, with 7 bases fitting TRBD2. This CDR3 is built from 15 residues. Germline CDR1 and CDR2: LGHNA and YSLEER. After removal of 2 bases from V and 2 bases from J, the junction contained 3 bases not matched to a gene. The CDR3 reads CASSQSLAAYNEQFF. CDR3 in DNA: TGCGCCAGCAGCCAATCGCTAGCGGCCTACAATGAGCAGTTCTTC.

V gene TRBV21-1 combines with J gene TRBJ1-2; TRBD1 is the table's D call and was not checked against the DNA. TRBV21-1 is a pseudogene. The length of the CDR3 is 15 residues. This CDR3 reads CASSTSLAGGPQNTF. DNA of the CDR3: TGTGCCAGCAGCACTTCTTTGGCAGGGGGGCCTCAGAACACCTTC.

The rearrangement uses TRBV5-4 and TRBJ2-6, with D perhaps matching TRBD1 or TRBD2 (5 bases each). This CDR3 is built from 16 residues. In germline, CDR1 is SGHNT, CDR2 YYREEE (reference sequence). Deletions cut 4 bases from V and 4 bases from J, with 15 bases between. As DNA, the CDR3 is TGTGCCAGCAGCCCGTCGGGGCGCCCGGGGGCCAACGTCCTGACTTTC. It codes for CASSPSGRPGANVLTF.

The chain couples TRBV10-2 to TRBJ1-2; D is undetermined. Between the trimmed V and J ends, which lost 10 bases and 2 bases, there was a span of 11 bases. The CDR3 runs 12 residues. From germline, CDR1 is WSHSY and CDR2 SAAADI. The CDR3 loop is CATQSANYGYTF. The CDR3 coding sequence is TGCGCCACCCAGAGCGCAAACTATGGCTACACCTTC.

This chain connects TRBV5-5 to TRBJ2-3; D call uncertain. Germline V CDR1 and CDR2: SGHKS, YYEKEE (reference sequence). The CDR3 sequence is 13 residues long. V was cut by 6 bases and J by 5 bases, with 13 bases left in between. The CDR3 loop reads CASTSSVEDTQYF. The DNA of the CDR3 is TGTGCCAGCACTTCCAGCGTTGAAGATACGCAGTATTTT.

Note on this clone: This sample also contains other DNA sequences that code for the same CDR3. The chain joins TRBV19 to TRBJ1-2; D not certain. The CDR3 has 12 amino acids. V was pared by 3 bases and J by 4 bases, with 6 bases between. Germline-derived CDR1 and CDR2 are LNHDA and SQIVND (reference sequence). In nucleotides, the CDR3 is TGTGCCAGTAGTATCCCCGGCTATGGCTACACCTTC. Its protein product is CASSIPGYGYTF.

This clone was recorded only once. The CDR3: CASSFQGITGGPPKKFF. The CDR3 region has the DNA TGCGCCAGCAGCTTCCAGGGTATAACGGGAGGGCCTCCTAAGAAGTTCTTC. V usage is TRBV5-1 and J usage is TRBJ2-1, with 8 bases fitting TRBD2. This CDR3 has 17 residues. Germline CDR1 is SGHRS and CDR2 is YFSETQ. V lost 2 bases and J lost 14; bases outside the gene matches: 21.

The CDR3 reads CASSLGLAGEATQYF. DNA of the CDR3: TGCGCCAGCAGCTTAGGACTAGCGGGAGAAGCGACGCAGTATTTT. The chain has TRBV5-1 and TRBJ2-3; 13 bases are shared with TRBD2. This CDR3 has 15 amino acids. Germline CDR1 and CDR2: SGHRS and YFSETQ. Trimming took 2 bases from V and 9 from J; bases not matched to a gene: 6. Using reference TRBV5-1 and TRBJ2-3 for the parts outside the CDR3, the full variable domain is KAGVTQTPRYLIKTRGQQVTLSCSPISGHRSVSWYQQTPGQGLQFLFEYFSETQRNKGNFPGRFSGRQFSNSRSEMNVSTLELGDSALYLCASSLGLAGEATQYFGPGTRLTVL.

This chain links TRBV7-3 with TRBJ2-3; TRBD1 aligns across 8 bases. Germline-derived CDR1 and CDR2 are SGHTA and FQGTGA. Losses at the gene ends were 3 bases for V and 6 bases for J; bases not matched to a gene: 8. CDR3 length equals 15 residues. The DNA of the CDR3 is TGTGCCAGCAGCTTCGCAGGGGGCACGGGTGATACGCAGTATTTT. It yields the protein CASSFAGGTGDTQYF.